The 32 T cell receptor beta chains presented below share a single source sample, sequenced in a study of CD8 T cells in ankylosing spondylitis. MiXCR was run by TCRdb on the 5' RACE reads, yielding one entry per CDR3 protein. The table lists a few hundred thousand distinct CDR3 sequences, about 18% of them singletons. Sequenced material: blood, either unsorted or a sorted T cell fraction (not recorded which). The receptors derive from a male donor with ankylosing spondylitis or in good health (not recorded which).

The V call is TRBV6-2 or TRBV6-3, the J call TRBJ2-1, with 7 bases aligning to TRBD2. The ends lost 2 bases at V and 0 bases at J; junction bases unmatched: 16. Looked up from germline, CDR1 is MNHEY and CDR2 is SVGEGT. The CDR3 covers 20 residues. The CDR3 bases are TGTGCCAGCAGTTACGGACCCGGGGGTAGCGGGTACTCCTCCTACAATGAGCAGTTCTTC. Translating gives CASSYGPGGSGYSSYNEQFF.

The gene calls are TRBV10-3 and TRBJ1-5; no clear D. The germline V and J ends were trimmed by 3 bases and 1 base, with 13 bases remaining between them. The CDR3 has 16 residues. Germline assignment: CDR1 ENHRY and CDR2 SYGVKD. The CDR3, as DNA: TGTGCCATCAGTGACGGAGTAGATTTGAGCAATCAGCCCCAGCATTTT. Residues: CAISDGVDLSNQPQHF.

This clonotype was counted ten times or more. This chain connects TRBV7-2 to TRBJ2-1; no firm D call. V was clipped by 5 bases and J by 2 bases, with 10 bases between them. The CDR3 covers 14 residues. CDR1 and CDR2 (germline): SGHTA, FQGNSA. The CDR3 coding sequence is TGTGCCAGCAGCCCAACCCAGACCTACAATGAGCAGTTCTTC. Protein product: CASSPTQTYNEQFF.

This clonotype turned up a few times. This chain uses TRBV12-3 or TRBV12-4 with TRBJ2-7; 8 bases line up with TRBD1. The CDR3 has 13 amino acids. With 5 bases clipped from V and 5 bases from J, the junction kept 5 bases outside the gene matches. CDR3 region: CASSADRDHEQYF. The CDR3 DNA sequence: TGTGCCAGCAGTGCGGACAGGGACCACGAGCAGTACTTC.

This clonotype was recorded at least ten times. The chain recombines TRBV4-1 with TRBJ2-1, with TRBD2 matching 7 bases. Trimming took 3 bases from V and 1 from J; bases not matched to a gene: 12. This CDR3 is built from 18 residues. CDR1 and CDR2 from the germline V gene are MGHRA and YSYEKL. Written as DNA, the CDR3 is TGCGCCAGCAGCCACGGGGGAGGGGCCTTACATTCCTACAATGAGCAGTTCTTC. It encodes CASSHGGGALHSYNEQFF.

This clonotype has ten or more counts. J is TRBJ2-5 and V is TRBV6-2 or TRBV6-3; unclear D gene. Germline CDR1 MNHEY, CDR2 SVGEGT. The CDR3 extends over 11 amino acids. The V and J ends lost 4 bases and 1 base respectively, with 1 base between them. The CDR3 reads CASSFQETQYF. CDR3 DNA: TGTGCCAGCAGTTTCCAAGAGACCCAGTACTTC.

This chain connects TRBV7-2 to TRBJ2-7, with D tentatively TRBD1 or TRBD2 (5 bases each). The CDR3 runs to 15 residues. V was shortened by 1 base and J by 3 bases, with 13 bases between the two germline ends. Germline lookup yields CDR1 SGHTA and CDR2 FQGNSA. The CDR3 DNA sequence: TGTGCCAGCAGCTTAGGGGACCTCTACGGCTACGAGCAGTACTTC. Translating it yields CASSLGDLYGYEQYF.

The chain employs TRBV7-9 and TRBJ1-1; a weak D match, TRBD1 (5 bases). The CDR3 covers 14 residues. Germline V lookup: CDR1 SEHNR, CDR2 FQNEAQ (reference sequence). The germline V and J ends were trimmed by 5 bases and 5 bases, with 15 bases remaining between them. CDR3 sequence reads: CASSPVQGWTEAFF. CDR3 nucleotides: TGTGCCAGCAGCCCCGTTCAGGGCTGGACTGAAGCTTTCTTT.

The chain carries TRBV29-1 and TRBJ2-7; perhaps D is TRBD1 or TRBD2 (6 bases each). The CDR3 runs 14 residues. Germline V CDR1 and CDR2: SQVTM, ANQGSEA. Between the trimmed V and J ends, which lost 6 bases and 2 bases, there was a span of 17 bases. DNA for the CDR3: TGCAGCGTCCCCCGAGAGGGGGGCCCCTACGAGCAGTACTTC. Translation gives CSVPREGGPYEQYF.

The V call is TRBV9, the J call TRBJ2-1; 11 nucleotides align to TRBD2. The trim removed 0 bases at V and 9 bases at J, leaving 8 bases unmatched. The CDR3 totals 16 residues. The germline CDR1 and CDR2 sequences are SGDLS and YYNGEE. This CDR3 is CASSVASLAGGGEQFF. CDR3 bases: TGTGCCAGCAGCGTAGCGAGTCTAGCGGGAGGAGGTGAGCAGTTCTTC.

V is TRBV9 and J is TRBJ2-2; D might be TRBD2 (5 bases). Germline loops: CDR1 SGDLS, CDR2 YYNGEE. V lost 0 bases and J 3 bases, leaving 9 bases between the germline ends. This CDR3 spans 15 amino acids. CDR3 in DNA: TGTGCCAGCAGCGTAGAGCCTAGCCACACCGGGGAGCTGTTTTTT. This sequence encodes CASSVEPSHTGELFF.

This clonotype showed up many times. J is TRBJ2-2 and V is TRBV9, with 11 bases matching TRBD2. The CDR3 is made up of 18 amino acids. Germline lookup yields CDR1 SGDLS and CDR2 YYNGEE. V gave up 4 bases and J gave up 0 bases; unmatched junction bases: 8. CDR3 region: CASSPGLAGGTNTGELFF. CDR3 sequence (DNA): TGTGCCAGCAGCCCCGGGCTAGCGGGAGGCACGAACACCGGGGAGCTGTTTTTT.

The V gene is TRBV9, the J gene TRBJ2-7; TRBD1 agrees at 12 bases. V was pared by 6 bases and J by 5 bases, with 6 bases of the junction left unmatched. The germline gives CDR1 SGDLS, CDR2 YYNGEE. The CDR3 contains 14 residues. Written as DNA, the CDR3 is TGTGCCAGCACCGATGGGACAGGGGGCCACGAGCAGTACTTC. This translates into CASTDGTGGHEQYF.

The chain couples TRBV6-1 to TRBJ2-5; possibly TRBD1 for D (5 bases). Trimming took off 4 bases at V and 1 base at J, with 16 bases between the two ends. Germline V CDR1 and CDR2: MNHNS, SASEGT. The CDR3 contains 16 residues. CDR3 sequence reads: CASSAGAQGIQETQYF. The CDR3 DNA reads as TGTGCCAGCAGTGCCGGAGCTCAGGGAATCCAAGAGACCCAGTACTTC.

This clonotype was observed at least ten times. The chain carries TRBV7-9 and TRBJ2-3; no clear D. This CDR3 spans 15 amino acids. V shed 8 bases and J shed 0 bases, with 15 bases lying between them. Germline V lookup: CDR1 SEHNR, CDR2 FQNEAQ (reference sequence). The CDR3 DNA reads TGTGCCAGCGAGTTCACTCAGGAGAGCACAGATACGCAGTATTTT. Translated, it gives CASEFTQESTDTQYF.

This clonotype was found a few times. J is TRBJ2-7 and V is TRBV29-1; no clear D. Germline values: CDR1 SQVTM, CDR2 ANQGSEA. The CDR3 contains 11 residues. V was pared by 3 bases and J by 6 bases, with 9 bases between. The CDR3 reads CSVDSGSEQYF. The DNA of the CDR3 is TGCAGCGTTGACTCTGGTTCCGAGCAGTACTTC.

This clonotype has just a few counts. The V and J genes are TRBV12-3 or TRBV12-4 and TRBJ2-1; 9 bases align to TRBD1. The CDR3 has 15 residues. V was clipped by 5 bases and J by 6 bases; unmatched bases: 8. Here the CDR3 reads CASSLSWTGVNEQFF. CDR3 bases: TGTGCCAGCAGTCTTAGCTGGACAGGGGTCAATGAGCAGTTCTTC.

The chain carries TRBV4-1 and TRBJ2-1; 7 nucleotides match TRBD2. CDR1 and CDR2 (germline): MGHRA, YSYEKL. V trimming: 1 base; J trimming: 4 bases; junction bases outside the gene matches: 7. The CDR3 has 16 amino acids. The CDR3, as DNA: TGCGCCAGCAGCCAAGGTCTAGCGGCGCCGTACAATGAGCAGTTCTTC. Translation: CASSQGLAAPYNEQFF.

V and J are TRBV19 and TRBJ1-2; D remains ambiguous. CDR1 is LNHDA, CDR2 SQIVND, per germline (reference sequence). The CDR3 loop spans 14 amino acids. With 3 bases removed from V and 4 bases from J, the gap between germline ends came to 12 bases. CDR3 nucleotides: TGTGCCAGTAGTATTGGAGACTACTCCTATGGCTACACCTTC. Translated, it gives CASSIGDYSYGYTF.

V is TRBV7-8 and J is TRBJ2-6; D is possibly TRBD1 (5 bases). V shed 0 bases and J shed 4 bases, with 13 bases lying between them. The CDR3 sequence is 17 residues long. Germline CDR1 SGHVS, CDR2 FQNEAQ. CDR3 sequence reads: CASSLAGALGGANVLTF. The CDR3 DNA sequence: TGTGCCAGCAGCTTAGCTGGGGCTCTAGGGGGGGCCAACGTCCTGACTTTC.

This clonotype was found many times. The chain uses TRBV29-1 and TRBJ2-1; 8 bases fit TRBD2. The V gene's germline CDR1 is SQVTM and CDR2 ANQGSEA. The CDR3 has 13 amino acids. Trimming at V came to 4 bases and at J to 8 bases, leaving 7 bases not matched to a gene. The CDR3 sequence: CSVAGLAFYEQFF. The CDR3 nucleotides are TGCAGCGTTGCCGGACTAGCTTTTTATGAGCAGTTCTTC.

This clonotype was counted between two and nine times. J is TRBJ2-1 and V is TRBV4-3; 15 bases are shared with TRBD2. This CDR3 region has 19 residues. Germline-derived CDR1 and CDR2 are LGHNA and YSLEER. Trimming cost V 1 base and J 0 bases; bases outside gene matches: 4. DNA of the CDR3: TGCGCCAGCAGCCAAGGGACTAGCGGGAGGGCCCGCTCCTACAATGAGCAGTTCTTC. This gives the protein CASSQGTSGRARSYNEQFF.

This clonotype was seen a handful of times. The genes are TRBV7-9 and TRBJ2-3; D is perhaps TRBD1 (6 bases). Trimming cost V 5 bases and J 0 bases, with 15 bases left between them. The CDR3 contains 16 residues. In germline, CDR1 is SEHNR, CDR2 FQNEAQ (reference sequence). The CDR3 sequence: CASSDTGQSSTDTQYF. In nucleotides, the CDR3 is TGTGCCAGCAGCGACACCGGACAGTCTAGCACAGATACGCAGTATTTT.

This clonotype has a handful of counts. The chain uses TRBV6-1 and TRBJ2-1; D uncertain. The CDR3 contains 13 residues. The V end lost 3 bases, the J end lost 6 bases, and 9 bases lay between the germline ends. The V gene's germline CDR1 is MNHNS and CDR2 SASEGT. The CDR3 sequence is CASSEFIVNEQFF. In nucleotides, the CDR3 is TGTGCCAGCAGTGAGTTTATAGTCAATGAGCAGTTCTTC.

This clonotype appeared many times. CDR3: CASSPRLAGDNEQFF. In DNA, the CDR3 is TGTGCCAGCAGCCCCCGGCTAGCGGGAGACAATGAGCAGTTCTTC. The rearrangement uses TRBV7-3 and TRBJ2-1, with TRBD2 identical over 10 bases. Germline-derived CDR1 and CDR2 are SGHTA and FQGTGA. The V and J ends lost 5 bases and 5 bases, in that order; junction bases with no gene match: 6. The CDR3 loop spans 15 amino acids.

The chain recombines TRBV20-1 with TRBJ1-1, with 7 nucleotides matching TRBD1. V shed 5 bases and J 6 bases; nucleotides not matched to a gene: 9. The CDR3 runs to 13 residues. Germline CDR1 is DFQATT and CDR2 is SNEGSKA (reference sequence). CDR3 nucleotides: TGCAGTGCTGCGGACAGGCTCGGACCTGAAGCTTTCTTT. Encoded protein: CSAADRLGPEAFF.

The CDR3 is CASRLSSSYEQYF. CDR3 nucleotide sequence: TGTGCCAGCAGGCTCTCTAGCTCCTACGAGCAGTACTTC. The chain joins TRBV7-6 to TRBJ2-7; D unresolved. The ends were cut back, 6 bases at V and 0 bases at J, with 9 bases in the middle. This CDR3 has 13 amino acids. Germline values: CDR1 SGHVS, CDR2 FNYEAQ.

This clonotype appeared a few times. CDR3 nucleotides: TGTGCCAGCAGCACCAAGGCGGGACAGGGACTAGACGAGCAGTACTTC. It yields the protein CASSTKAGQGLDEQYF. The chain carries TRBV6-1 and TRBJ2-7; a possible D gene is TRBD1 (9 bases). In germline, CDR1 is MNHNS, CDR2 SASEGT. Trimming removed 6 bases from V and 5 bases from J, with 23 bases in between. There are 16 residues in the CDR3.

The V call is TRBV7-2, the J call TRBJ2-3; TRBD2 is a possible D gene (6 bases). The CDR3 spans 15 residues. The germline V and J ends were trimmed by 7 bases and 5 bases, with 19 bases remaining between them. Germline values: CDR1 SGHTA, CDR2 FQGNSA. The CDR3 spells CASTLGGGSGDTQYF. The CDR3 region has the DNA TGTGCCAGCACCCTCGGTGGAGGGAGCGGAGATACGCAGTATTTT. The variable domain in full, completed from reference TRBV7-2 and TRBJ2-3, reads GAGVSQSPSNKVTEKGKDVELRCDPISGHTALYWYRQSLGQGLEFLIYFQGNSAPDKSGLPSDRFSAERTGGSVSTLTIQRTQQEDSAVYLCASTLGGGSGDTQYFGPGTRLTVL.

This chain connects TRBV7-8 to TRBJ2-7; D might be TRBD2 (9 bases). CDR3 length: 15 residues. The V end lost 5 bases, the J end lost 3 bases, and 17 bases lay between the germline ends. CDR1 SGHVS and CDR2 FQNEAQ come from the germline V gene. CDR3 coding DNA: TGTGCCAGCAGCCAGGGGGCTAGCGGGATCTACGAGCAGTACTTC. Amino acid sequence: CASSQGASGIYEQYF. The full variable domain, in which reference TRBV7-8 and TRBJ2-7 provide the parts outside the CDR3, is GAGVSQSPRYKVAKRGQDVALRCDPISGHVSLFWYQQALGQGPEFLTYFQNEAQLDKSGLPSDRFFAERPEGSVSTLKIQRTQQEDSAVYLCASSQGASGIYEQYFGPGTRLTVT.

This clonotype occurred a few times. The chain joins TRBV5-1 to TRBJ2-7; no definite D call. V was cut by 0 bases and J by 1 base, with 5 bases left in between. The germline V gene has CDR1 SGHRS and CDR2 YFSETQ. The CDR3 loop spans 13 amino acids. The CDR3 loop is CASSLELSYEQYF. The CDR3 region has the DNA TGCGCCAGCAGCTTGGAGCTATCCTACGAGCAGTACTTC. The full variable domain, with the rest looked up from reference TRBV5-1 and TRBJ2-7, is KAGVTQTPRYLIKTRGQQVTLSCSPISGHRSVSWYQQTPGQGLQFLFEYFSETQRNKGNFPGRFSGRQFSNSRSEMNVSTLELGDSALYLCASSLELSYEQYFGPGTRLTVT.

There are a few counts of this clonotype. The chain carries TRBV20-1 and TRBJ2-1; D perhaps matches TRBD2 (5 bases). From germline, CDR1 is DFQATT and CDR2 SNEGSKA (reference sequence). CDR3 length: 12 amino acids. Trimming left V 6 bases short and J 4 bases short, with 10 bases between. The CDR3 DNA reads TGCAGTGCCACTTCGGGGTACAATGAGCAGTTCTTC. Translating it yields CSATSGYNEQFF.